This is a list of T cell receptor beta chains from one sample in a study of blood T cell repertoires in COVID-19. TCRdb keeps only in-frame clones here, not all; method: immunoSEQ multiplex PCR. Of 250,000 to 300,000 clones listed, roughly 91% are singletons. Sequencing used peripheral blood. All receptors derive from a woman in her twenties or thirties with COVID-19, enrolled during active disease. CDR3s include the opening cysteine and the closing phenylalanine or tryptophan. D genes are given only for firm matches. Only some rows state a clone size, as once, few, many or a class for expanded clones.

>TRBJ1-6|TRBV19|-|-
TGTGCCAGTAGTATAAGGCAGGGCAATTCACCCCTCCACTTT
CASSIRQGNSPLHF
>TRBJ2-7|TRBV4-1|-|-
TGCGCCAGCGCACAACGACAGGCCTACGAGCAGTACTTC
CASAQRQAYEQYF
>TRBJ2-7|TRBV7-8|TRBD1|-
TGTGCCAGCAGTCATAGGGACAGGGTTTACTACGAGCAGTACTTC
CASSHRDRVYYEQYF
>TRBJ1-1|TRBV7-9|-|few
TGTGCCAGCAGCTCCCAGGGTGGGGCTGAAGCTTTCTTT
CASSSQGGAEAFF
>TRBJ2-1|TRBV12-3/TRBV12-4|-|-
TGTGCCAGCACAATCGAGGGAAATGAGCAGTTCTTC
CASTIEGNEQFF
>TRBJ1-5|TRBV18|TRBD1|-
TGTGCCAGCTCACCAGGACAGGGTCAGCCCCAGCATTTT
CASSPGQGQPQHF
>TRBJ1-2|TRBV5-6|TRBD1|once
TGTGCCAGCAGCTTGGGTGACAGGGGAAGGGGAATCTATGGCTACACCTTC
CASSLGDRGRGIYGYTF
>TRBJ2-7|TRBV7-2|TRBD2|-
TGTGCCAGCAGCTATCCTAGCGGGGTAAGGTACGAGCAGTACTTC
CASSYPSGVRYEQYF
>TRBJ1-2|TRBV18|TRBD1|-
TGTGCCAGCTCACCGCTCGATCAGGGGGCCTATGGCTACACCTTC
CASSPLDQGAYGYTF
>TRBJ2-5|TRBV5-1|-|-
TGCGCCAGCAGTACGGTGGGGGGATACCAAGAGACCCAGTACTTC
CASSTVGGYQETQYF
>TRBJ1-5|TRBV6-4|TRBD1|-
TGCTTCCCAGGGGGCGCGGACAATCAGCCCCAGCATTTT
CFPGGADNQPQHF
>TRBJ1-2|TRBV5-1|TRBD1|-
TGCGCCAGCAGCTTGGAGGACAGGCGCGGCTACACCTTC
CASSLEDRRGYTF
>TRBJ2-5|TRBV5-1|-|-
TGCGCCAGCAGCTCGGCTTCGGGCCAAGAGACCCAGTACTTC
CASSSASGQETQYF
>TRBJ2-3|TRBV2|-|-
TGTGCCTCCGGAGGGTACATTAGCACAGATACGCAGTATTTT
CASGGYISTDTQYF
>TRBJ1-2|TRBV6-6|TRBD1|-
TGTGCCAGCAGCCCAGTCGACAGGGCCTATGGCTACACCTTC
CASSPVDRAYGYTF
>TRBJ1-6|TRBV15|-|-
TGTGCCACCAGCAGGGGGGGGATAGATTCACCCCTCCACTTT
CATSRGGIDSPLHF
>TRBJ1-2|TRBV29-1|-|-
TGCAGCGTTGAAAGGGCGAGAGGGAATGGCTACACCTTC
CSVERARGNGYTF
>TRBJ2-3|TRBV11-2|TRBD2|-
TGTGCCAGCAGCTCCCCAGCGGGGGCGGATTGGACAGATACGCAGTATTTT
CASSSPAGADWTDTQYF
>TRBJ1-1|TRBV19|-|-
TGTGCCAGTAGTCAGGGAGGCACTGAAGCTTTCTTT
CASSQGGTEAFF
>TRBJ2-1|TRBV6-2/TRBV6-3|TRBD2|-
TGTGCCAGCAGTTACACCTGGACTAGCGGGGGGGGATCCTACAATGAGCAGTTCTTC
CASSYTWTSGGGSYNEQFF
>TRBJ1-5|TRBV12-3/TRBV12-4|-|-
TGTGCCAGCAGCACAGTCAATCAGCCCCAGCATTTT
CASSTVNQPQHF
>TRBJ2-7|TRBV7-9|-|-
TGTGCCAGCAGCCCGGACAGCGCCTACGAGCAGTACTTC
CASSPDSAYEQYF
>TRBJ1-1|TRBV20-1|TRBD1|once
TGCATCTACAGGGGGTACACTGAAGCTTTCTTT
CIYRGYTEAFF
>TRBJ2-3|TRBV7-9|TRBD1|few
TGTGCCAGCAGCTCTGAAGGACAGGGTATCACAGATACGCAGTATTTT
CASSSEGQGITDTQYF
>TRBJ2-3|TRBV12-5|-|few
TGTGCTTGCAGGTCCGGGGTCGGTCGCACAGATACGCAGTATTTT
CACRSGVGRTDTQYF
>TRBJ1-1|TRBV5-1|-|-
TGCGCCAGCAGCTTGACCGGGGTCCGACTGAACACTGAAGCTTTCTTT
CASSLTGVRLNTEAFF
>TRBJ1-3|TRBV11-2|-|-
TGTGCCAGCAGCTTAGCCTTGAGTGTTACATATTTT
CASSLALSVTYF
>TRBJ1-1|TRBV28|-|-
TGTGCCAGCAGGGCTCAGGGGTTTGAAGCTTTCTTT
CASRAQGFEAFF
>TRBJ2-5|TRBV4-2|TRBD1|-
TGTGCCAGCAGCCAGACAGGGGTATTCGGACAAGAGACCCAGTACTTC
CASSQTGVFGQETQYF
>TRBJ2-1|TRBV19|-|-
TGTGCCAGTAGTATGGCACTAGGGAGCTCCTACAATGAGCAGTTCTTC
CASSMALGSSYNEQFF
>TRBJ2-5|TRBV19|TRBD2|-
TGTGCCAGTAGTATCCCCCCCGGGACTAGCGGGGGCCAAGAGACCCAGTACTTC
CASSIPPGTSGGQETQYF
>TRBJ2-1|TRBV15|TRBD1|-
TGTGCCACCAGCGCCCGGATGGGGCGACAGGGCAGTGAGCAGTTCTTC
CATSARMGRQGSEQFF
>TRBJ2-3|TRBV3-1/TRBV3-2|-|-
TGTGCCAGCAGCCAAGAAGGAAGGGGGGATACGCAGTATTTT
CASSQEGRGDTQYF
>TRBJ2-7|TRBV5-6|-|-
TGTGCCAGCAGCTGGGGCGCTCCCTACGAGCAGTACTTC
CASSWGAPYEQYF
>TRBJ1-2|TRBV6-5|TRBD1|-
TGTGCCAGCAGTCCCTGGACAGGGGGGAGCTATGGCTACACCTTC
CASSPWTGGSYGYTF
>TRBJ2-3|TRBV9|-|-
TGTGCCAGCAGCGTAGCAGTAACAGATACGCAGTATTTT
CASSVAVTDTQYF
>TRBJ1-2|TRBV7-6|-|-
TGTGCCAGCAGCTCACCCGCGGTCCCCGAGCATGGCTACACCTTC
CASSSPAVPEHGYTF
>TRBJ1-1|TRBV10-3|-|-
TGTGCCATCAGTGAGTCGGGGGGAACTGAAGCTTTCTTT
CAISESGGTEAFF
>TRBJ2-1|TRBV28|TRBD2|-
TGTGCCAGCAAACTAGCGAGCTCCTACAATGAGCAGTTCTTC
CASKLASSYNEQFF
>TRBJ1-1|TRBV28|TRBD1|-
TGTGCCAGCAGCCGCCGACAGGGGAAGGTCGCTTTCTTT
CASSRRQGKVAFF
>TRBJ1-1|TRBV6-5|-|once
TGTGCCAGCAGTTACACCTCTGAGACTGAAGCTTTCTTT
CASSYTSETEAFF
>TRBJ2-7|TRBV28|-|-
TGTGCCAGCAGGAGGAACTACTACGAGCAGTACTTC
CASRRNYYEQYF
>TRBJ1-2|TRBV5-5|TRBD1|-
TGTGCCAGCAGCACGCAAACAGGGGGCTGGTATGGCTACACCTTC
CASSTQTGGWYGYTF
>TRBJ2-2|TRBV23-1|-|-
TGCGCCAGCATACGCAAAAGGGGGGGGAACACCGGGGAGCTGTTTTTT
CASIRKRGGNTGELFF
>TRBJ2-7|TRBV3-1/TRBV3-2|TRBD1|-
TGTGCCAGCAGCCAATCCCCCGGGACAGGGCAAGACGAGCAGTACTTC
CASSQSPGTGQDEQYF